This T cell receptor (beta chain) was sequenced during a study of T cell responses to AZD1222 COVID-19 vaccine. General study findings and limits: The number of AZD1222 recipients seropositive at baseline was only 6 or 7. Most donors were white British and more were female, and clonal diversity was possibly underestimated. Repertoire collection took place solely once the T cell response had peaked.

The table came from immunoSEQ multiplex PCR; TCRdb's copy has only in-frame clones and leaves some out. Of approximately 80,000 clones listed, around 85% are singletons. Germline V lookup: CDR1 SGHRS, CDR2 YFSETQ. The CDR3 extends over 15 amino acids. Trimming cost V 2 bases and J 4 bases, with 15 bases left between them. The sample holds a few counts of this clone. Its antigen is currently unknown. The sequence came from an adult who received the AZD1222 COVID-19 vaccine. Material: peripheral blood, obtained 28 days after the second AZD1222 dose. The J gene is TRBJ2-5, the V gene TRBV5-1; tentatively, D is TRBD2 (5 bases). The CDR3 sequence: CASSFFGVGRETQYF. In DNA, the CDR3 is TGCGCCAGCAGCTTCTTCGGGGTGGGTCGAGAGACCCAGTACTTC.